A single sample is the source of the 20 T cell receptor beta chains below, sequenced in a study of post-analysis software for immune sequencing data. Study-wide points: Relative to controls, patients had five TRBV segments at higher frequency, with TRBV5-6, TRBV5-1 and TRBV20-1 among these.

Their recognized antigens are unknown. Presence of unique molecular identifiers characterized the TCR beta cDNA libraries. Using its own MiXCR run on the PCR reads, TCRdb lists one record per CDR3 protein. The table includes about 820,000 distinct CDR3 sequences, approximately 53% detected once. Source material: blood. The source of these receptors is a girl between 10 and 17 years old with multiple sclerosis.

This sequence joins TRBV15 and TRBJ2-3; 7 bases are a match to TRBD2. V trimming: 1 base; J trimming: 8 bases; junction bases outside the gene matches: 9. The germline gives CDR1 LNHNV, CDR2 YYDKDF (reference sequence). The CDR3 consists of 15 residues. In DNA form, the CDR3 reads TGTGCCACCAGCAGAGGCGGGAGTACTAGTGTTACGCAGTATTTT. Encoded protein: CATSRGGSTSVTQYF.

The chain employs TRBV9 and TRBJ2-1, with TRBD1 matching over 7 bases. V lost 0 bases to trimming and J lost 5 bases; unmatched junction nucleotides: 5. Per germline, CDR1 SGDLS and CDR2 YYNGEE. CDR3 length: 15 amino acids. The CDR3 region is CASSVEGALNNEQFF. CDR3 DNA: TGTGCCAGCAGCGTAGAGGGGGCCTTAAACAATGAGCAGTTCTTC.

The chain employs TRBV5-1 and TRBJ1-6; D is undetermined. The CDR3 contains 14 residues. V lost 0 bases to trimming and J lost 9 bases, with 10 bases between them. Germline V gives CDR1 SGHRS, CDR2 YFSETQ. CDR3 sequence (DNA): TGCGCCAGCAGCTTGGAGGTTTTTGGTTCACCCCTCCACTTT. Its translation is CASSLEVFGSPLHF.

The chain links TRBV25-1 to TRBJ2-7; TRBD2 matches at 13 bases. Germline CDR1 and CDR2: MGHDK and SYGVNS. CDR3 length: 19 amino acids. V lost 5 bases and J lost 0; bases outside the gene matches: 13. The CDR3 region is CASSPLTSGRWGTSYEQYF. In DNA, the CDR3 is TGTGCCAGCAGTCCTCTGACTAGCGGGAGGTGGGGGACCTCCTACGAGCAGTACTTC.

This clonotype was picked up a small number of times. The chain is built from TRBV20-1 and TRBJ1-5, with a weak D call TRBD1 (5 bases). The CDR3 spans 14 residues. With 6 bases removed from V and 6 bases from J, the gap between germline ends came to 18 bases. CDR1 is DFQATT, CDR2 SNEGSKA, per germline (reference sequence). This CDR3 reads CSAAAGVLGQPQHF. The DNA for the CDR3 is TGCAGTGCCGCGGCGGGGGTTCTCGGTCAGCCCCAGCATTTT.

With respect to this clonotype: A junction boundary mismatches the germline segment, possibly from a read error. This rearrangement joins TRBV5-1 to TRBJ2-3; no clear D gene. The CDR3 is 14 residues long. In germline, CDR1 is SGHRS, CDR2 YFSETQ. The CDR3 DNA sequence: TGCGCCAGCAGGTTGGATCCAGTGACAGATACGCAGTATTTT. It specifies CASRLDPVTDTQYF.

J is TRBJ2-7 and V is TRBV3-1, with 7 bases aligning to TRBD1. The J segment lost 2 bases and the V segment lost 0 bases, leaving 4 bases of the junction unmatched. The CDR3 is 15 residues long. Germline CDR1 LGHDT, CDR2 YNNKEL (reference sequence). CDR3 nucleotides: TGTGCCAGCAGCCAAGAAATGGGGACAGCCTACGAGCAGTACTTC. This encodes CASSQEMGTAYEQYF.

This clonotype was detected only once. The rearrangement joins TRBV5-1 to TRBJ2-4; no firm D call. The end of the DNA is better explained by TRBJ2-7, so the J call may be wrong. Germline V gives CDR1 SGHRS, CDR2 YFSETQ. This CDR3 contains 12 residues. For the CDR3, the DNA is TGCGCCAGCAGCTTGGGTCAGTTCGAGCAGTACTTC. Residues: CASSLGQFEQYF.

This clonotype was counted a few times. The CDR3 coding sequence is TGTGCCAGCAGCTTAGACAGCGCCGGCTACACCTTC. It is translated as CASSLDSAGYTF. The V and J genes are TRBV7-9 and TRBJ1-2; D uncertain. In germline, CDR1 is SEHNR, CDR2 FQNEAQ (reference sequence). Deletions cut 1 base from V and 8 bases from J, with 8 bases between. The CDR3 is 12 residues long. The variable domain in full, with the rest retrieved from reference TRBV7-9 and TRBJ1-2, is DTGVSQNPRHKITKRGQNVTFRCDPISEHNRLYWYRQTLGQGPEFLTYFQNEAQLEKSRLLSDRFSAERPKGSFSTLEIQRTEQGDSAMYLCASSLDSAGYTFGSGTRLTVV.

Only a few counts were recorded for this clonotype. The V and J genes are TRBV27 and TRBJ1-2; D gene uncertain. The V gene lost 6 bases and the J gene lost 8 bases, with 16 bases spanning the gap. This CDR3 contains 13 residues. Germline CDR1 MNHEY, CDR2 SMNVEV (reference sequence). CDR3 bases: TGTGCCAGCAGACAACGAGGGAGGGAAGGCTACACCTTC. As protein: CASRQRGREGYTF.

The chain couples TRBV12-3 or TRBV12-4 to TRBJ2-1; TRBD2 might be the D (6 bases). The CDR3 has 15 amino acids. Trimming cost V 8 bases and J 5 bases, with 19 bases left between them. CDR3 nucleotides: TGTGCCAGCGGGCCCCCGGCGGGATTAAACAATGAGCAGTTCTTC. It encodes CASGPPAGLNNEQFF.

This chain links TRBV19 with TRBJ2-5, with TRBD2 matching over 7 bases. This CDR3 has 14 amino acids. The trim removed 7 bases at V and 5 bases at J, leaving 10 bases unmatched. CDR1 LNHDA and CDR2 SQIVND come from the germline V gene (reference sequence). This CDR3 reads CASTPGVGRETQYF. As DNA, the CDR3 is TGTGCCAGTACCCCTGGGGTCGGGAGGGAGACCCAGTACTTC.

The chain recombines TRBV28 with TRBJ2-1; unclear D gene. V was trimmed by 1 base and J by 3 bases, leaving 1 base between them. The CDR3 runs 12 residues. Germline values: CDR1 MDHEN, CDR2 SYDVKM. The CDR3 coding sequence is TGTGCCAGCAGTTTATTCTACAATGAGCAGTTCTTC. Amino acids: CASSLFYNEQFF.

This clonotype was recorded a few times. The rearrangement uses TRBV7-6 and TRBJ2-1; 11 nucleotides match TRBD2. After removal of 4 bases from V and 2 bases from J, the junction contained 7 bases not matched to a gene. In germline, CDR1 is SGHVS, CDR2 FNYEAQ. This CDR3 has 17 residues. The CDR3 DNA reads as TGTGCCAGCAGCTGGGCTAGCGGGGGGAACACCTACAATGAGCAGTTCTTC. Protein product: CASSWASGGNTYNEQFF.

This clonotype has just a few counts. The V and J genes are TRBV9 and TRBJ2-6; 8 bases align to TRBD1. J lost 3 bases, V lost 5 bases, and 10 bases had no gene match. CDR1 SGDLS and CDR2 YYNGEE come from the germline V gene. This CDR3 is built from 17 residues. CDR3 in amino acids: CASRGPGQVIGANVLTF. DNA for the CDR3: TGTGCCAGCAGGGGACCGGGACAGGTAATTGGGGCCAACGTCCTGACTTTC.

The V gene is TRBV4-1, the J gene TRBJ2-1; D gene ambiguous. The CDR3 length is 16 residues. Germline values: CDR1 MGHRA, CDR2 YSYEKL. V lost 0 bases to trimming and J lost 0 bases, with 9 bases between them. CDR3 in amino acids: CASSQENPSSYNEQFF. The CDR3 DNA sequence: TGCGCCAGCAGCCAAGAAAATCCGAGCTCCTACAATGAGCAGTTCTTC.

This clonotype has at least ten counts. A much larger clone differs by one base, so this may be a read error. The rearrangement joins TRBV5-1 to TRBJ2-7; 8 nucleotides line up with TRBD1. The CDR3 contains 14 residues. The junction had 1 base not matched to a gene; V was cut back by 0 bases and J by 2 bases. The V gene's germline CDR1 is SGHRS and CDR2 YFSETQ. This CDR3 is CASSLVQGAYEQYF. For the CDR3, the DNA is TGCGCCAGCAGCTTGGTACAGGGGGCCTACGAGCAGTACTTC.

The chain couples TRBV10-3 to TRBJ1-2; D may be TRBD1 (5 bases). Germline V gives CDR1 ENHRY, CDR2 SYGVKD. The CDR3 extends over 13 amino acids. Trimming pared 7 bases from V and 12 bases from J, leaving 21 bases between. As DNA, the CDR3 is TGTGCCATCAAGGCAGGGTCTTCTTTGGGCCACACCTTC. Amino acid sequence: CAIKAGSSLGHTF.

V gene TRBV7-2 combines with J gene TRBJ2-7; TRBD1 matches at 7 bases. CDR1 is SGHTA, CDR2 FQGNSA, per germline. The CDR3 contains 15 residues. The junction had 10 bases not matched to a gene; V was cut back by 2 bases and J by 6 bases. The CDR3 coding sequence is TGTGCCAGCAGCTTACAGGGCAAGGCAGGGGGCGAGCAGTACTTC. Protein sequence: CASSLQGKAGGEQYF.

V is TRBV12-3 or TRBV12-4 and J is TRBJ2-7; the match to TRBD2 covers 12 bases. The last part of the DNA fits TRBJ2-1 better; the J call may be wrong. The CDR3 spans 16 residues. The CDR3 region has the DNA TGTGCCAGCAGCCACGGACTAGCGGGGTCTTTGGATGAGCAGTTCTTC. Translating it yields CASSHGLAGSLDEQFF.